This TCR beta chain was profiled in a study of control samples from healthy donors and cancer patients. Using immunoSEQ multiplex PCR, the repertoire was profiled, and TCRdb retains in-frame clones only, with some absent. The sample yields some 150,000 clones, about 93% seen once. The trim removed 3 bases at V and 4 bases at J, leaving 4 bases unmatched. The V gene's germline CDR1 is SGHNT and CDR2 YYREEE (reference sequence). The CDR3 runs 15 residues. The source of this sequence is a man aged 55 to 70 with colorectal cancer. The specimen sequenced was PBMCs. The chain has TRBV5-4 and TRBJ2-2; 9 bases line up with TRBD2. CDR3 amino acids: CASSSGTSLTGELFF. The DNA of the CDR3 is TGTGCCAGCAGCTCCGGGACTAGCCTCACCGGGGAGCTGTTTTTT.